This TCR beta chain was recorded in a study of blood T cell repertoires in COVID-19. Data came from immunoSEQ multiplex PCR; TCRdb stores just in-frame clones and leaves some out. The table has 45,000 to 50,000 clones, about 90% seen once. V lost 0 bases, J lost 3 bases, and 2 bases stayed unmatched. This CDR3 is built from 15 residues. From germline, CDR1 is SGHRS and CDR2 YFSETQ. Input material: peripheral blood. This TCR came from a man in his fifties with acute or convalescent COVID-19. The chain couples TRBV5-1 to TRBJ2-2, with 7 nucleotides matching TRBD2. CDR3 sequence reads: CASSLGLADTGELFF. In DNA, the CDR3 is TGCGCCAGCAGCTTGGGGCTAGCGGACACCGGGGAGCTGTTTTTT.